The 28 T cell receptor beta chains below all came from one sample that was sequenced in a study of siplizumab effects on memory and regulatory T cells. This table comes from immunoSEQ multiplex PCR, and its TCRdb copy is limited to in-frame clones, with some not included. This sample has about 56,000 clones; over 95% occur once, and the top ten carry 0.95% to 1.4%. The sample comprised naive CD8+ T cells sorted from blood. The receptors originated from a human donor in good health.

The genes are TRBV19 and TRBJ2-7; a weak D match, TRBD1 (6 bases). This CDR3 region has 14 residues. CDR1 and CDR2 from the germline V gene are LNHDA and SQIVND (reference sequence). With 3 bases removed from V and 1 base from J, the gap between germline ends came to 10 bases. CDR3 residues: CASSIGRGSYEQYF. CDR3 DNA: TGTGCCAGTAGTATCGGCAGGGGATCCTACGAGCAGTACTTC.

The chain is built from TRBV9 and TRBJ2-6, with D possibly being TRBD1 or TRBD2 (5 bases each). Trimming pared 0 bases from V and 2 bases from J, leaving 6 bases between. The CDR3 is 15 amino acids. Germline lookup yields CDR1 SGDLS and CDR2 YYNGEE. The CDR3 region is CASSVGGTGANVLTF. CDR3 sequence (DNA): TGTGCCAGCAGCGTAGGGGGGACTGGGGCCAACGTCCTGACTTTC. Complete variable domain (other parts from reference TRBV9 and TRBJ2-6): DSGVTQTPKHLITATGQRVTLRCSPRSGDLSVYWYQQSLDQGLQFLIQYYNGEERAKGNILERFSAQQFPDLHSELNLSSLELGDSALYFCASSVGGTGANVLTFGAGSRLTVL.

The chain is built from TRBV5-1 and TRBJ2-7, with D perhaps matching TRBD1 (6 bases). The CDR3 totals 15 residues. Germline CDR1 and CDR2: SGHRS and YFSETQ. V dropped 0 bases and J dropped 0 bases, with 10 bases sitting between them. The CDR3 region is CASSLELDSSYEQYF. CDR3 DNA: TGCGCCAGCAGCTTGGAACTGGACAGCTCCTACGAGCAGTACTTC.

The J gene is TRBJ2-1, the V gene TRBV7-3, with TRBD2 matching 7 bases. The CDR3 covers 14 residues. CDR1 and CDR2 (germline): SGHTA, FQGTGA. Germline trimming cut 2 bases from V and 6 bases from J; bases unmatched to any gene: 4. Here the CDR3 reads CASSLDPSGNEQFF. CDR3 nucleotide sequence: TGTGCCAGCAGCTTAGATCCTAGCGGCAATGAGCAGTTCTTC.

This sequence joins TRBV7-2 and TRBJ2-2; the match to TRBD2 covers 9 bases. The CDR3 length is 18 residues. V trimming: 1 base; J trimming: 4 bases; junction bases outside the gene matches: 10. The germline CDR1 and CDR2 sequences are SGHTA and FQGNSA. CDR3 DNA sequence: TGTGCCAGCAGCTTAGTACGGTCGGGACTAGCTAGCACCGGGGAGCTGTTTTTT. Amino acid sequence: CASSLVRSGLASTGELFF.

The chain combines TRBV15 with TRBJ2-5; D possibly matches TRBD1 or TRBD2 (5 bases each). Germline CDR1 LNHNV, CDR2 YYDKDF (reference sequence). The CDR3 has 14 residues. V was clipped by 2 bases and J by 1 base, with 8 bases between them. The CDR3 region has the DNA TGTGCCACCAGCAGATGGGGGAGCCAAGAGACCCAGTACTTC. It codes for CATSRWGSQETQYF.

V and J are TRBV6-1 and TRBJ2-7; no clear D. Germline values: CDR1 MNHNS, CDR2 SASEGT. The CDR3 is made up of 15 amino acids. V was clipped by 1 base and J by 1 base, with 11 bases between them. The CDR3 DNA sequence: TGTGCCAGCAGTGAAGTGGTAGAGCTATCCTACGAGCAGTACTTC. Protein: CASSEVVELSYEQYF.

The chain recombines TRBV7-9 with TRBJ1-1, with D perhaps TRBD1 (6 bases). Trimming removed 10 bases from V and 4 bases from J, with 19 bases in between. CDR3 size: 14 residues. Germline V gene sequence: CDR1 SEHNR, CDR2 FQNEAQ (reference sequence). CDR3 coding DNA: TGTGCCACTTTTACAGGGTTAGGGGGCACTGAAGCTTTCTTT. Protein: CATFTGLGGTEAFF.

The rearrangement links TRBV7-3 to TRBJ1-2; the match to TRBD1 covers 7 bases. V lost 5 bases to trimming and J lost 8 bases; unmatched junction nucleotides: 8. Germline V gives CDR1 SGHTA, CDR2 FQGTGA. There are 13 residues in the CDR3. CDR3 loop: CASSPGGDHGYTF. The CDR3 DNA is TGTGCCAGCAGCCCAGGGGGGGACCACGGCTACACCTTC.

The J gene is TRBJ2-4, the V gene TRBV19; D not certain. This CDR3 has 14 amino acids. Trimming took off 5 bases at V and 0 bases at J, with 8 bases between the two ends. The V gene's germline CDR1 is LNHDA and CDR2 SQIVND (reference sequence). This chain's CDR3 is CASSGLLAKNIQYF. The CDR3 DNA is TGTGCCAGTAGTGGCCTACTAGCCAAAAACATTCAGTACTTC.

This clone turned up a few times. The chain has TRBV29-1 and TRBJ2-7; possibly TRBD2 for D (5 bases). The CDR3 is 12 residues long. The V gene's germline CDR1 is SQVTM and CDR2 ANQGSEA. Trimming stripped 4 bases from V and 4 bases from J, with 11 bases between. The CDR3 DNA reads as TGCAGCGTTGTCTTCGAGGGTTACGAGCAGTACTTC. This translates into CSVVFEGYEQYF.

CDR3 protein: CASGRGGLLPITF. As DNA, the CDR3 is TGTGCCAGCGGCAGGGGAGGACTCCTCCCCATCACCTTC. This chain joins TRBV7-9 and TRBJ1-2, with D tentatively TRBD1 (6 bases). This CDR3 has 13 amino acids. In germline, CDR1 is SEHNR, CDR2 FQNEAQ (reference sequence). V gave up 8 bases and J gave up 13 bases, with 23 bases separating them.

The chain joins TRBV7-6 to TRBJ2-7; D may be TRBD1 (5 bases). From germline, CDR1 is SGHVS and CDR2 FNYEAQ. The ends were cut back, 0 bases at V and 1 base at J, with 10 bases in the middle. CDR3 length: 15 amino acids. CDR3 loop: CASSLARTPSYEQYF. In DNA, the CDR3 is TGTGCCAGCAGCTTAGCTAGGACACCTTCCTACGAGCAGTACTTC.

The CDR3 loop is CASSPGGEQYF. The CDR3 DNA reads TGTGCCAGCAGCCCAGGGGGTGAGCAGTACTTC. This chain uses TRBV7-8 with TRBJ2-7; 7 bases are a match to TRBD1. V lost 5 bases and J lost 7; bases outside the gene matches: 2. The CDR3 contains 11 residues. The V gene's germline CDR1 is SGHVS and CDR2 FQNEAQ.

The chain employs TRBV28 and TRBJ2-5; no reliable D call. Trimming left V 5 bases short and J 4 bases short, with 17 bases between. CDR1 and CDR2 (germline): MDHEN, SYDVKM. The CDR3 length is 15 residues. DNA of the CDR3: TGTGCCAGCAGTCGATGGCAGCAAGGGCCAGAGACCCAGTACTTC. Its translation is CASSRWQQGPETQYF.

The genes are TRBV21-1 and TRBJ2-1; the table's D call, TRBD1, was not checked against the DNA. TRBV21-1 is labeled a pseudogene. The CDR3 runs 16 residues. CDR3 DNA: TGTGCCAGCAGCTTTGGGGGACAGGGGTTCACCAATGAGCAGTTCTTC. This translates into CASSFGGQGFTNEQFF.

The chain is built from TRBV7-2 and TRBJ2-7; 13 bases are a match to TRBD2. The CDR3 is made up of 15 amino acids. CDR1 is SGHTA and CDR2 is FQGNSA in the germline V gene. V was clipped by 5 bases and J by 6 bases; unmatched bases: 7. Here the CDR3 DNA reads TGTGCCAGCAGCGGTCGGACTAGCGGGAGCGGCGAGCAGTACTTC. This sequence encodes CASSGRTSGSGEQYF.

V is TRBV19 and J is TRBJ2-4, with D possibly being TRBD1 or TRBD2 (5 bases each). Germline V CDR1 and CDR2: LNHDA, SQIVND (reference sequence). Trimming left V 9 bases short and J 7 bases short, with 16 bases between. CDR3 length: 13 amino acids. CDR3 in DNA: TGTGCCAGCCTCACCGGGACGGGGAACATTCAGTACTTC. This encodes CASLTGTGNIQYF.

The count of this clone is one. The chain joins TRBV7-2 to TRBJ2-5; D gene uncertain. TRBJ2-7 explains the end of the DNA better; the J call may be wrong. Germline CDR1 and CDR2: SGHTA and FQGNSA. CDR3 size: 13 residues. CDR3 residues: CASSLNLNYEQYF. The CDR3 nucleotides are TGTGCCAGCAGCTTAAACCTAAACTACGAGCAGTACTTC.

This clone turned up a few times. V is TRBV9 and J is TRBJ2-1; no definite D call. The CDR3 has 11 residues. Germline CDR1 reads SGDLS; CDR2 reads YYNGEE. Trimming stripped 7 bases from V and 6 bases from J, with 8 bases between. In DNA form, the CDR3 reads TGTGCCAGCGCCCGGGTCAATGAGCAGTTCTTC. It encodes CASARVNEQFF.

CDR3 nucleotides: TGTGCCAGCAGTGAAGGGCGGCTAGCGGTCTACAATGAGCAGTTCTTC. Amino acids: CASSEGRLAVYNEQFF. The rearrangement links TRBV6-1 to TRBJ2-1, with 7 bases matching TRBD2. The V and J ends lost 1 base and 3 bases, in that order; junction bases with no gene match: 6. This CDR3 has 16 residues. CDR1 is MNHNS, CDR2 SASEGT, per germline.

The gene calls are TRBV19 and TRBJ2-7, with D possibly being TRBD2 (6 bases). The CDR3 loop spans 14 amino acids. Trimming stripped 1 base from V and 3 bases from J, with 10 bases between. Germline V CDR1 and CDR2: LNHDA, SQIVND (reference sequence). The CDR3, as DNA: TGTGCCAGTAGTATAGTTAGCGGAAGCTACGAGCAGTACTTC. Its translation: CASSIVSGSYEQYF.

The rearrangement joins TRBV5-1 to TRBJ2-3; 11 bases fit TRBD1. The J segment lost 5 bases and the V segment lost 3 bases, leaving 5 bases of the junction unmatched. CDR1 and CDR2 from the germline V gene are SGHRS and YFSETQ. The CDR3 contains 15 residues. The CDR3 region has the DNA TGCGCCAGCAGCTACGGACAGGGGGCCGTAGATACGCAGTATTTT. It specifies CASSYGQGAVDTQYF.

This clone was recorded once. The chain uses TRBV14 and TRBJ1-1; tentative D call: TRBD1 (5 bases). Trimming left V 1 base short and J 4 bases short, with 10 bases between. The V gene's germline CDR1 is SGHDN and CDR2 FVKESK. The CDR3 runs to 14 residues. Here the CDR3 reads CASSQVIGGTEAFF. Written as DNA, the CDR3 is TGTGCCAGCAGCCAAGTTATTGGGGGCACTGAAGCTTTCTTT.

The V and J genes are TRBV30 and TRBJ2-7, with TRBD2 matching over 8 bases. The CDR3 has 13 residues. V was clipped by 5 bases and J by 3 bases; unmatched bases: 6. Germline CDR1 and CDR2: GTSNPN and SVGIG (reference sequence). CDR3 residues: CAWAPGLGYEQYF. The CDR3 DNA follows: TGTGCCTGGGCGCCGGGACTAGGCTACGAGCAGTACTTC. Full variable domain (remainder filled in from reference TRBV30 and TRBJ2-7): SQTIHQWPATLVQPVGSPLSLECTVEGTSNPNLYWYRQAAGRGLQLLFYSVGIGQISSEVPQNLSASRPQDRQFILSSKKLLLSDSGFYLCAWAPGLGYEQYFGPGTRLTVT.

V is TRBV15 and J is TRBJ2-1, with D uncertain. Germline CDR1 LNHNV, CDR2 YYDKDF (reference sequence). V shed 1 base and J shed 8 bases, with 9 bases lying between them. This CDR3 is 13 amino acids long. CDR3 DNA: TGTGCCACCAGCAGAGCCGGATCCCATGAGCAGTTCTTC. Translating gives CATSRAGSHEQFF.

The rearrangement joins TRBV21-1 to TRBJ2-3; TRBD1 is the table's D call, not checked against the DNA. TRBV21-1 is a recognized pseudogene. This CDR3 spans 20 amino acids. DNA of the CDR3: TGTGCCAGCAGCAAAGAGGGGGACAGGGGGTTTGCGGGAGCTATAGATACGCAGTATTTT. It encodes CASSKEGDRGFAGAIDTQYF.

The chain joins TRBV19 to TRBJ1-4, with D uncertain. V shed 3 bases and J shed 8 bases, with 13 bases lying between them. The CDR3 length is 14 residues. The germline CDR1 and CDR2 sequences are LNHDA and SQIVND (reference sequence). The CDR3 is CASSIGSQGEKLFF. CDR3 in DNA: TGTGCCAGTAGTATCGGGAGCCAAGGGGAAAAACTGTTTTTT.